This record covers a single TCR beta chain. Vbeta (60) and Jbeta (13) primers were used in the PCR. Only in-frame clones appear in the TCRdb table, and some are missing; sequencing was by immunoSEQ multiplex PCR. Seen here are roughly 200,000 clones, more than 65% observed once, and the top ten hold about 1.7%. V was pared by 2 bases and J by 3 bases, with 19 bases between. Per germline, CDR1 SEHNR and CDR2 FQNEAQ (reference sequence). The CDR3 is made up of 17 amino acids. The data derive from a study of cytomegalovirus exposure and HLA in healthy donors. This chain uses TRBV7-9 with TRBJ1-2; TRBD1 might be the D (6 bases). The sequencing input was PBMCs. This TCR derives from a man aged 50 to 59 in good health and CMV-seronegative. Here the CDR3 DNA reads TGTGCCAGCAGCTTACGTAGTGGGGGGGCGCGTGACTATGGCTACACCTTC. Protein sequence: CASSLRSGGARDYGYTF.